This T cell receptor (beta chain) was recorded in a study of blood T cell repertoires in COVID-19 (dated by TCRdb to the early 2020s). Study-level background: Samples covering the acute and convalescent phases of COVID-19 were provided by collaborators in the United States, Italy and Spain. The samples were drawn from the first 160 participants of the ongoing ImmuneRACE study and from 1,254 subjects provided by 6 global collaborators. Where HLA class I and class II types were available, the types were taken from metadata supplied by the sample provider, not from assay-based typing. The repertoires were made available in a free public database intended to serve as a resource for research on the immune response to SARS-CoV-2. Deeply sampled blood TCRbeta repertoires from subjects exposed to, actively infected with, or recovered from COVID-19 were included in the dataset. The material from the prospective study consisted of cDNA or gDNA derived from T cells, B-cell-depleted T cells, or PBMCs. The sample metadata nearly always contained a de-identified subject ID, COVID-19 status, age in years and sex. What the authors observed across the whole study: The amount of clinical and demographic metadata varied by source and participant and was provided uncurated.

TCRbeta CDR3 regions were amplified from genomic DNA using the immunoSEQ Assay, a bias-controlled multiplex PCR. As for how the authors treated the data: The number of nucleated cells in each sample was estimated by amplification of reference gene primers within the assay. To quantify the absolute abundance of each unique TCRbeta CDR3 rearrangement, sequence reads were collapsed and filtered. Productive Simpson clonality was computed per sample as the square root of Simpson's diversity index over productive rearrangements. TCRdb took over this immuneACCESS table, retaining in-frame rearrangements with V and J assigned. Such tables are incomplete; in checked studies, under half of the missing clones stem from an unresolved V gene, and the remainder is unexplained. That table supplies the V and J calls and clone size; D and trimming were determined from the DNA. The sample yields roughly 250,000 clones; about 89% were counted once. In total, the top ten clones hold around 9.5% of the sample.

A second Seattle source provided samples from volunteer blood donors who had recovered from COVID-19. Collaborating institutions collected whole blood in K2EDTA tubes following their own protocols. For TCRbeta analysis, collaborator samples were shipped as frozen whole blood, as isolated PBMCs, or as DNA extracted from either sample type. The germline V gene gives CDR1 as SGHTA and CDR2 as FQGNSA. From the cysteine through the phenylalanine, the CDR3 covers 16 amino acids. Of all the DNA, just the CDR3 is kept, 48 bases in frame from base 1. Trimming takes 1 base off V and 5 bases off J; junction bases not matched to a gene: 7. Concerning this clone itself: It has no known antigen specificity. Base qualities are not provided; no much larger clone lies one nucleotide away.

The sequence was obtained from a man aged 35 to 55 who had recovered from COVID-19. Sequenced input: peripheral blood. The rearranged segments are TRBV7-2 and TRBJ2-3; 9 of the junction bases match TRBD2. CDR3 protein: CASSLGLAGRKDTQYF. The nucleotide sequence reads as follows: TGTGCCAGCAGCTTAGGGCTAGCGGGAAGAAAAGATACGCAGTATTTT.